The T cell receptor (beta chain) described here comes from a study of Graves' ophthalmopathy and Graves' hyperthyroidism (dated by TCRdb to the late 2010s). About the full investigation: Peripheral blood samples were taken at the time of initial diagnosis, before any treatment was given. The study used signatures of the TCR beta repertoire to tell Graves' ophthalmopathy apart from Graves' hyperthyroidism and to predict which patients would progress to ophthalmopathy. In total, approximately 130 blood samples were TCR-sequenced: roughly 45 ophthalmopathy, approximately 75 hyperthyroidism and roughly 17 hyperthyroidism-to-ophthalmopathy patients. A discovery set of 95 to 100 patients (43 ophthalmopathy, 55 to 65 stable hyperthyroidism) was enrolled to explore V-J signatures distinguishing ophthalmopathy from hyperthyroidism. An independent validation cohort comprised 18 hyperthyroidism patients and 17 patients who later progressed from hyperthyroidism to ophthalmopathy. In roughly six hyperthyroidism patients, the T-cell repertoires found in thyroid tissue were compared with those found in blood. Once sampling was done, hyperthyroidism patients were given methimazole at a starting dose of 30 mg daily, while ophthalmopathy patients were given high-dose intravenous methylprednisolone.

Paper-wide results and their limitations: Most expanded thyroid clonotypes with frequency above 0.001 were also detected in blood, suggesting blood repertoires may reflect the thyroid immune response. In validation, the model predicted ophthalmopathy progression with about 71% sensitivity and less than 80% specificity; eleven to twelve predicted patients were CT-confirmed with GO in a median of about 6.2 months. No statistical method was used to set the sample size in advance, and the investigators knew which group each participant was assigned to. Ophthalmopathy was separated from stable hyperthyroidism by the 13-signature model with about 85% sensitivity and just under 84% specificity in cross-validation and with 80%/75% in the test set.

Ophthalmopathy patients were characterized by moderately to severely active disease, a Clinical Activity Score of at least 3, a NOSPECS grade of at least 4, and a disease duration under 3 months. Patients were excluded if they had other autoimmune diseases, uncontrolled infections, pregnancy or lactation. Clinical symptoms, serum thyroxine, TRAb, thyroid ultrasound and orbital computed tomography were used for diagnosis. PBMCs were isolated from roughly 10 ml of fresh peripheral blood by Ficoll-Paque density gradient centrifugation. Total RNA was extracted using Trizol reagent, and RNA quality was checked on an Agilent 2100 Bioanalyzer. For repertoire sequencing, the TCR beta CDR3 regions were amplified from RNA transcripts. A first-round RT-PCR used HTBI primers with the Qiagen OneStep RT-PCR kit, followed by a second-round multiplex PCR, size selection and purification. The libraries underwent paired-end sequencing with 100 bp reads on an Illumina HiSeq2000. The paper's data handling went like this. SOAPnuke was used to process the reads, removing any read that contained adapters or uncalled bases, had a mean Phred below 15, or lacked an exact match to the constant primer or identifier. COPE v1.2.5 was used to merge high-quality paired reads. Unique nucleotide sequences were defined as clonotypes and aligned to IMGT TRB V, D and J references using MiTCR v1.1. Only V-J combinations with frequency above 0.0001 were analysed, covering approximately 99% of repertoires. A TCR clonal expansion and chaos score per V-J combination was defined as the ratio of F50 clonal expansion to chaos observed in the TCRdist matrix. Features were reduced by Welch's t-statistics and random forest to roughly 14 V-J combinations, which fed a naive Bayes classifier. Thyroid-blood repertoire similarity was quantified with the Morisita-Horn index. The public reads were quality trimmed at Q25 with fastp and then assembled into clones with MiXCR by TCRdb, keeping productive beta chains. Every distinct CDR3 protein forms one entry, paired with its most common genes and DNA. The V and J calls were determined by TCRdb, not by the authors. In this sample the table shows 300,000 to 400,000 distinct CDR3 sequences, about 17% of which occur a single time. Roughly an eighth of the sample goes to the ten largest clones.

Reading the germline V gene gives CDR1 MNHNS and CDR2 SASEGT. Including the terminal cysteine and phenylalanine, the CDR3 comprises 13 residues. CDR3 DNA is the only sequence kept; it has 39 bases, read in frame from the first base. From V the trimming removes 6 bases and from J it removes 5 bases, while the gene matches leave 5 bases of the junction unaccounted for. This clonotype was seen at least ten times. The antigen it recognizes is unknown. No much larger clonotype is one base removed from it; base qualities were not supplied. The sample was peripheral blood. The TCR sequence derives from an adult man with Graves' ophthalmopathy. The chain couples TRBV6-1 to TRBJ2-7; the central 9 bases match TRBD1. The CDR3 region: CASSRDRDHEQYF. The DNA sequence is TGTGCCAGCAGCAGGGACAGGGACCACGAGCAGTACTTC.